What follows is one T cell receptor beta chain and its context. Its antigen is currently unknown. Clones were read by immunoSEQ multiplex PCR, and TCRdb kept only the in-frame ones, dropping some. Among more than 85,000 clones, 85% to 90% were seen once, and the ten largest hold around 15%. This sample is drawn from a study of siplizumab effects on memory and regulatory T cells. Findings and limits, study-wide: In the presence of siplizumab, alloreactive sequences traceable to unstimulated CD4+ memory cells were significantly reduced. In siplizumab conditions, mappable alloreactive CD4+ clones averaged roughly 64% Treg-derived, against 25% to 30% in controls.

Looked up from germline, CDR1 is MDHEN and CDR2 is SYDVKM. V lost 5 bases to trimming and J lost 7 bases; unmatched junction nucleotides: 11. The CDR3 covers 17 residues. This sequence joins TRBV28 and TRBJ2-1; 13 bases are shared with TRBD2. The TCR sequence derives from a human donor in good health. Sequencing was performed on CD4+ T cells sorted from blood. The CDR3 region has the DNA TGTGCCAGCAGTCAAGCGGGACTAGCGGGGCTGGGGAATGAGCAGTTCTTC. It specifies CASSQAGLAGLGNEQFF.